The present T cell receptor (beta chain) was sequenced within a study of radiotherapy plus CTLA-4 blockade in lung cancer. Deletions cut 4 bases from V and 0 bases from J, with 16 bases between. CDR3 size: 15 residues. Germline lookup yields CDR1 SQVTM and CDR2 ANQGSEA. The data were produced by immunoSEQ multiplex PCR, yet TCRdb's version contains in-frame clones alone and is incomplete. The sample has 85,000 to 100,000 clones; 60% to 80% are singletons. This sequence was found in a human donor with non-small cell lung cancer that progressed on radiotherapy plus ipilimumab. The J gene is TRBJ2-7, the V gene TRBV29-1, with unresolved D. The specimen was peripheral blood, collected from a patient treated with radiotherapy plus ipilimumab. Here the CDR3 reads CSVVLSSKSSYEQYF. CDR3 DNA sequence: TGCAGCGTTGTCCTAAGCAGTAAGAGCTCCTACGAGCAGTACTTC.